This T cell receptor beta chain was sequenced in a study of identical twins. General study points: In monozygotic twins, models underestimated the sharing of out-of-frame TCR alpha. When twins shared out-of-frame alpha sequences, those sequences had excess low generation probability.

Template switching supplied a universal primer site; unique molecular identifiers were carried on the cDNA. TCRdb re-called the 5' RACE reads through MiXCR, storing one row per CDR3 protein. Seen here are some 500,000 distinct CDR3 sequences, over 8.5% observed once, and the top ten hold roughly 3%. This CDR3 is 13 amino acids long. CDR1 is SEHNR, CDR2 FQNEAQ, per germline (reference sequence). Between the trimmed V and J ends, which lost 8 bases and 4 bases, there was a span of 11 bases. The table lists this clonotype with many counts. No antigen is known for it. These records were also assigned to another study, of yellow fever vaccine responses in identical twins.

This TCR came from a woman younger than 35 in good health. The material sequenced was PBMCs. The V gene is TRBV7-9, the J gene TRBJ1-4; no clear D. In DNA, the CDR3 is TGTGCCAGCGGAGACACCAGTAATGAAAAACTGTTTTTT. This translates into CASGDTSNEKLFF. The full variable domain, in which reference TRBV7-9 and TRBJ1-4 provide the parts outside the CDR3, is DTGVSQNPRHKITKRGQNVTFRCDPISEHNRLYWYRQTLGQGPEFLTYFQNEAQLEKSRLLSDRFSAERPKGSFSTLEIQRTEQGDSAMYLCASGDTSNEKLFFGSGTQLSVL.